A selection of T cell receptor beta chains follows, all from one sample in a study of cytomegalovirus exposure and HLA in healthy donors. TCRdb's copy holds only in-frame clones and misses some; the assay was immunoSEQ multiplex PCR. The sample records 150,000 to 200,000 clones, around 82% being singletons. Specimen: PBMCs. These receptors came from a man aged 40-49 years in good health and CMV-seropositive. Each CDR3 is given with its conserved first and last residue. Rows give clone size only sometimes, using once, few, many, or a class for an expanded clone.

CDR3 protein	clone size	V gene
CSVETRRNTEAFF	-	TRBV29-1
CASSGADRRNWNYGYTF	-	TRBV6-1
CASSLGLAGVSSAYEQYF	-	TRBV5-6
CASSLPLAGTDTQYF	-	TRBV5-4
CASSRTGRSYEQYF	-	TRBV19
CASSYRREGPYEQYF	-	TRBV6-6
CASSTSPVNTEAFF	once	TRBV27
CASSVGLAFAGELFF	-	TRBV9
CASSPGLAGAGETQYF	-	TRBV18
CASSQVSKETQYF	-	TRBV7-2
CASTVGQLEAFF	-	TRBV6-1
CASSPGGEGYTF	-	TRBV28
CASSPRGQGAANEKLFF	-	TRBV5-1
CASSSLAAPGQYF	-	TRBV11-2
CASSTQGAGANVLTF	once	TRBV19
CASTLRAFF	-	TRBV7-6
CASSPLTFDRYEAFF	-	TRBV4-2
CASSAGLAGGSSYEQYF	-	TRBV18
CASTGPGETQYF	-	TRBV11-1
CASSLGPGAEAFF	-	TRBV5-4
CASSGDNFAGIQYF	once	TRBV9
CASSEGQAPYEQYF	-	TRBV19
CASSQPGQGAYEQFF	few	TRBV4-1
CASSQRLAGGNGQYF	-	TRBV7-2
CASRRDRGLVGNQPQHF	-	TRBV27
CASSLGLATLSYEQYF	once	TRBV7-2
CASSLGSGKAYEQYF	once	TRBV7-2
CASSYSGGDRETQYF	-	TRBV6-6
CASHMGLAGTGELFF	-	TRBV19
CASSSRTSGTSGGANVLTF	few	TRBV13
CASSLSLGGSRYNEQFF	-	TRBV5-1
CASSMRGYEQYF	-	TRBV19
CASSFGVNGNTIYF	few	TRBV5-4
CAWGVRGEQYF	-	TRBV30
CASSRGQWGEQYF	once	TRBV2